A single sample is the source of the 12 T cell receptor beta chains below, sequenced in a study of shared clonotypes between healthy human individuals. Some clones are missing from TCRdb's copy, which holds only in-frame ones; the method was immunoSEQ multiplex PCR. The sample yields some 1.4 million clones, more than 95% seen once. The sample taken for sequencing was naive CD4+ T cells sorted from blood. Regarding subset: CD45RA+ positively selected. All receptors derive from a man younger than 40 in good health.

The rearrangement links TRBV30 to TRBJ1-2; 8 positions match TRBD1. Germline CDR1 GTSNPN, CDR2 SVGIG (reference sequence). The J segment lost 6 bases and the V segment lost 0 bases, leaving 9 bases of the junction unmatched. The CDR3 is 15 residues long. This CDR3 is CAWSVNRGWMNGYTF. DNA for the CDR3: TGTGCCTGGAGTGTAAACAGGGGGTGGATGAATGGCTACACCTTC.

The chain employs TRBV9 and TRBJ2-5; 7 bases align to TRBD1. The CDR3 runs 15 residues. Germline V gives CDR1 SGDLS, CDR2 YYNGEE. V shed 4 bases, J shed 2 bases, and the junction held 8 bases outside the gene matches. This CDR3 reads CASSFEPGQQETQYF. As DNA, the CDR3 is TGTGCCAGCAGCTTCGAGCCGGGACAGCAAGAGACCCAGTACTTC.

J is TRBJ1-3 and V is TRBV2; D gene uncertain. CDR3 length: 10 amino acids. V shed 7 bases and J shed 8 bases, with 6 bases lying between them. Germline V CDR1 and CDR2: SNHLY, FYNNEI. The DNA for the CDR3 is TGTGCCAGCAATTTGGACACCATATATTTT. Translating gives CASNLDTIYF.

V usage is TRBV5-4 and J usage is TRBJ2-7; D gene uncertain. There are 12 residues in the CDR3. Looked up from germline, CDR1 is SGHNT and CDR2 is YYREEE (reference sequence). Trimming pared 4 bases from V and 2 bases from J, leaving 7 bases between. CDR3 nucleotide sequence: TGTGCCAGCAGCATTGGAGCCTACGAGCAGTACTTC. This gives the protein CASSIGAYEQYF.

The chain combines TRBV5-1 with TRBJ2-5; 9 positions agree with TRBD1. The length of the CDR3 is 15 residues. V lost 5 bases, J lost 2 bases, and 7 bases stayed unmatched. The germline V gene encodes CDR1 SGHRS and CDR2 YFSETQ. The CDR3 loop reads CASSILDRGQETQYF. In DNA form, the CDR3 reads TGCGCCAGCAGTATCCTTGACAGGGGGCAAGAGACCCAGTACTTC.

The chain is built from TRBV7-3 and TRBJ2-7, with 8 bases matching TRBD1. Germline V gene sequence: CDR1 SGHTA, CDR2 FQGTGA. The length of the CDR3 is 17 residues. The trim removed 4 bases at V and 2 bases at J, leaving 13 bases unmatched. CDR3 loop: CASSSLGQEGHPYEQYF. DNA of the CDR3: TGTGCCAGCAGCTCATTGGGACAGGAGGGGCATCCCTACGAGCAGTACTTC. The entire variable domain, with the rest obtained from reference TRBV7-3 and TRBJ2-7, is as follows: GAGVSQTPSNKVTEKGKYVELRCDPISGHTALYWYRQSLGQGPEFLIYFQGTGAADDSGLPNDRFFAVRPEGSVSTLKIQRTERGDSAVYLCASSSLGQEGHPYEQYFGPGTRLTVT.

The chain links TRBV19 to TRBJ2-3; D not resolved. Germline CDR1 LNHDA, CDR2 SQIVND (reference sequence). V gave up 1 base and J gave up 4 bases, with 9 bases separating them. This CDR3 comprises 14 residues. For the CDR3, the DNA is TGTGCCAGTAGTATAGGAGTTGTCGCAGATACGCAGTATTTT. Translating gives CASSIGVVADTQYF. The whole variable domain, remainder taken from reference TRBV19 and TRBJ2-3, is DGGITQSPKYLFRKEGQNVTLSCEQNLNHDAMYWYRQDPGQGLRLIYYSQIVNDFQKGDIAEGYSVSREKKESFPLTVTSAQKNPTAFYLCASSIGVVADTQYFGPGTRLTVL.

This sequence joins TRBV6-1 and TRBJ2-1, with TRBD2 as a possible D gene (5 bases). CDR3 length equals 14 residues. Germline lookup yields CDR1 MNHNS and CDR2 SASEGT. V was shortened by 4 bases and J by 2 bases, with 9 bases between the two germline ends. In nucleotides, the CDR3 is TGTGCCAGCAGTGCATCGGGAACCTACAATGAGCAGTTCTTC. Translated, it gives CASSASGTYNEQFF.

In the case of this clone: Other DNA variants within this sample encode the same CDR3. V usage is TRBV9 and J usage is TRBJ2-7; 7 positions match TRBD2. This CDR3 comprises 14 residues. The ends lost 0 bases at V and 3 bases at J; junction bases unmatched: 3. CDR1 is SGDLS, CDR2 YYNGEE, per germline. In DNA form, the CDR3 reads TGTGCCAGCAGCGTAGGCCTAGCGGACTACGAGCAGTACTTC. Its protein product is CASSVGLADYEQYF.

Here the CDR3 reads CASSQEGRSDYEQYF. DNA for the CDR3: TGTGCCAGCAGCCAAGAGGGTCGGTCGGACTACGAGCAGTACTTC. V gene TRBV4-2 combines with J gene TRBJ2-7; no clear D. V was shortened by 0 bases and J by 3 bases, with 12 bases between the two germline ends. Germline CDR1 reads LGHNA; CDR2 reads YNFKEQ. The length of the CDR3 is 15 residues.

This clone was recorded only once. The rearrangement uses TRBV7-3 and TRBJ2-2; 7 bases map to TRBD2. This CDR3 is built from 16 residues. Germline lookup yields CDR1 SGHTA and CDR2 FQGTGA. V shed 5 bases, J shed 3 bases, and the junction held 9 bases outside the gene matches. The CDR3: CASSRYGTTDTGELFF. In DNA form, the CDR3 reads TGTGCCAGCAGCCGGTACGGGACTACAGACACCGGGGAGCTGTTTTTT. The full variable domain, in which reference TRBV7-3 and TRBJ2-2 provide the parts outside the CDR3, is GAGVSQTPSNKVTEKGKYVELRCDPISGHTALYWYRQSLGQGPEFLIYFQGTGAADDSGLPNDRFFAVRPEGSVSTLKIQRTERGDSAVYLCASSRYGTTDTGELFFGEGSRLTVL.

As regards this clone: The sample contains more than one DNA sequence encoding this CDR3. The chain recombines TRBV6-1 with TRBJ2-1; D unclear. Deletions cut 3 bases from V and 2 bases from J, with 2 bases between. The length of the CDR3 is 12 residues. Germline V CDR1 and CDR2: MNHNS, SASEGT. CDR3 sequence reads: CASSETYNEQFF. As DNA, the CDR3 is TGTGCCAGCAGTGAGACCTACAATGAGCAGTTCTTC.